This T cell receptor beta chain was observed in a study of shared clonotypes between healthy human individuals. Study findings and constraints: Larger estimated richness was generally recorded for naive subsets relative to memory subsets.

Remarks on this clone: The antigen is undetermined.

Original analysis: Filtering differed since immunoSEQ provided only junctions, with no quality scores. Sequenced by immunoSEQ multiplex PCR; TCRdb stores in-frame clones only, minus some. The V and J calls and clone size come from that table; D and trimming were worked out from the DNA. In the table there are about 2.2 million clones, just under 95% of which are singletons. Cells designated naive CD8 were CD45RO-negative and were positively selected for CCR7, with terminally differentiated effector memory CD45RA+ cells excluded. Trimming pared 4 bases from V and 4 bases from J, leaving 16 bases between. CDR3 length: 16 amino acids. Germline-derived CDR1 and CDR2 are MNHEY and SMNVEV (reference sequence).

The clonotype was recovered from a young man in good health. Some clones in this sample may be carry-over from other donors' samples. The gene calls are TRBV27 and TRBJ2-2, with D perhaps TRBD2 (6 bases). The sequenced material came from naive CD8+ T cells from PBMCs. The CDR3, as DNA: TGTGCCAGCAGTTCGGGCGGAGGGATGGGCACCGGGGAGCTGTTTTTT. It yields the protein CASSSGGGMGTGELFF.